This T cell receptor beta chain was identified during a study of T cell repertoires in cytomegalovirus infection. The wider study: Epitope selection comprised recently identified HLA-C-restricted CMV epitopes and well-studied HLA-B-restricted CMV epitopes. An indication of both CMV infection and matching HLA type came from public TCR beta signatures.

Germline V CDR1 and CDR2: LGHNA, YSLEER. J gave up 7 bases and V 3 bases, and 5 bases lay outside the gene matches. The CDR3 has 15 amino acids. One entry per CDR3 protein, called by TCRdb with MiXCR from the reads. The data contain approximately 990,000 distinct CDR3 sequences, around 29% of them singletons. This clonotype was observed a handful of times. Its antigen remains unknown. Study-wide findings and caveats: Identification of carriers of CMV plus the relevant HLA was achieved through cumulative public TCR beta family frequency. HLA-C-restricted CMV clonotypes gave the most frequent clonotype in two of eight donors.

The chain recombines TRBV4-3 with TRBJ1-6, with 8 bases identical to TRBD1. This clonotype originated in a human donor in good health (CMV status not recorded). Some clones in this sample may be carry-over from other donors' samples. Here the sequenced sample was cultured CD8+ T cells from PBMCs, taken from culture after CMV antigen stimulation. The CDR3 DNA follows: TGCGCCAGCAGCCACGACAGGGGAAGAAATTCACCCCTCCACTTT. Its protein is CASSHDRGRNSPLHF.